This T cell receptor (beta chain) emerged from a study of blood T cell repertoires in COVID-19. Study-wide background: Sites across the United States, Italy and Spain contributed samples from acute and convalescent COVID-19. From T cells, B-cell-depleted T cells, or PBMCs came the material, which was cDNA or gDNA.

Trimming took 5 bases from V and 4 from J; bases not matched to a gene: 7. CDR1 and CDR2 from the germline V gene are MNHEY and SMNVEV (reference sequence). This CDR3 region has 16 residues. Methods used by the authors: Reference gene primer amplification yielded estimated nucleated cell counts. The data were produced by immunoSEQ multiplex PCR, yet TCRdb's version contains in-frame clones alone and is incomplete. V, J and clone size were drawn from that table, and D and trimming were deduced from the DNA. Here the sample spans over 200,000 clones, 80% to 85% being singletons. Sequenced: peripheral blood. The origin of this receptor is a woman over 75 with active or convalescent COVID-19. V usage is TRBV27 and J usage is TRBJ2-3; 12 bases are a match to TRBD1. DNA for the CDR3: TGTGCCAGCAGTCGCCCCGGGACAGGGGGCTCAGATACGCAGTATTTT. This codes for CASSRPGTGGSDTQYF.